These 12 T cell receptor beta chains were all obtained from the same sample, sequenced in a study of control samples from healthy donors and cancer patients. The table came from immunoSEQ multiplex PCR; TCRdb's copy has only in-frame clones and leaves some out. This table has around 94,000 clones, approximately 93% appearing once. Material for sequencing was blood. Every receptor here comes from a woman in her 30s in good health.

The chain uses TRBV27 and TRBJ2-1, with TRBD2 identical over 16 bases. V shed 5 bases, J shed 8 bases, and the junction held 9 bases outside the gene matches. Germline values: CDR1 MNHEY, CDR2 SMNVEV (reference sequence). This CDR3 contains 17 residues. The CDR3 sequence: CASSPGLAGGPVYEQFF. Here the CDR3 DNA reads TGTGCCAGCAGTCCGGGACTAGCGGGAGGGCCAGTTTATGAGCAGTTCTTC.

The CDR3 coding sequence is TGTGCCAGCGTCCAGAACACTGAAGCTTTCTTT. Its protein product is CASVQNTEAFF. The chain is built from TRBV18 and TRBJ1-1; no clear D. CDR1 and CDR2 from the germline V gene are KGHSH and LQKENI. The CDR3 runs to 11 residues. V gave up 8 bases and J gave up 1 base, with 5 bases separating them.

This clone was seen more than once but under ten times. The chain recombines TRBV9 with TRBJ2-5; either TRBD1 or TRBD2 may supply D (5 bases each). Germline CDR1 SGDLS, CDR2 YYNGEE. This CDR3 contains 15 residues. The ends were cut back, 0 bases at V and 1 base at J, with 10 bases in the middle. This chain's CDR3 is CASSVAGTPQETQYF. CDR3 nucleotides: TGTGCCAGCAGCGTAGCAGGGACGCCCCAAGAGACCCAGTACTTC.

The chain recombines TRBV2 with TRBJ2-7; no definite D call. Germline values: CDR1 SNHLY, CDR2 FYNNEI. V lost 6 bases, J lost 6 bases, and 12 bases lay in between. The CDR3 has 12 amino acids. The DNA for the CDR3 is TGTGCCAGCAGAGCAGACGCGTCCGAGCAGTACTTC. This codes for CASRADASEQYF.

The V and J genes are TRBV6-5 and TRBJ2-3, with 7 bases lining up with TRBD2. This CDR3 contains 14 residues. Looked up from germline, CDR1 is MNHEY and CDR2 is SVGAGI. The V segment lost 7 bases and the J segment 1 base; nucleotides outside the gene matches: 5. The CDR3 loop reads CASKLAVRTDTQYF. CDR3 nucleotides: TGTGCCAGCAAGCTAGCGGTCCGCACAGATACGCAGTATTTT.

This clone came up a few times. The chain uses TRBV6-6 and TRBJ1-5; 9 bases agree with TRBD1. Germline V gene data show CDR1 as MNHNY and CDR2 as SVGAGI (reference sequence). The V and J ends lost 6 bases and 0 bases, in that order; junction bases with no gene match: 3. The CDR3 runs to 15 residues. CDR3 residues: CASSGTGYSNQPQHF. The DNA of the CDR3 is TGTGCCAGCAGCGGGACAGGGTATAGCAATCAGCCCCAGCATTTT.

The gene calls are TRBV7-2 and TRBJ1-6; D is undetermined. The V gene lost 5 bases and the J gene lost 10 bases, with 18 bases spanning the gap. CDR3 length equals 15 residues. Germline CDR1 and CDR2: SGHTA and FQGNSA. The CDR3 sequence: CASSPAIDGGSPLHF. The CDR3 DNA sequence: TGTGCCAGCAGCCCCGCCATTGATGGTGGCTCACCCCTCCACTTT.

The CDR3 protein is CASRGFYNEQFF. In DNA form, the CDR3 reads TGCGCCAGCCGCGGGTTCTACAATGAGCAGTTCTTC. V usage is TRBV5-1 and J usage is TRBJ2-1; a weak D match, TRBD2 (5 bases). Per the germline V gene, CDR1 is SGHRS and CDR2 is YFSETQ. The CDR3 loop spans 12 amino acids. With 7 bases removed from V and 3 bases from J, the gap between germline ends came to 8 bases. Combining the CDR3 with reference TRBV5-1 and TRBJ2-1 gives the whole variable domain KAGVTQTPRYLIKTRGQQVTLSCSPISGHRSVSWYQQTPGQGLQFLFEYFSETQRNKGNFPGRFSGRQFSNSRSEMNVSTLELGDSALYLCASRGFYNEQFFGPGTRLTVL.

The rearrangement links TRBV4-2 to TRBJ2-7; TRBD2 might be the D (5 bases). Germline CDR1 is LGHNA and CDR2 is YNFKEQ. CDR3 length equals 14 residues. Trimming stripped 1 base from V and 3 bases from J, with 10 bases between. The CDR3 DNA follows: TGTGCCAGCAGCCAAGGCGGAGGTAGCTACGAGCAGTACTTC. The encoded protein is CASSQGGGSYEQYF.

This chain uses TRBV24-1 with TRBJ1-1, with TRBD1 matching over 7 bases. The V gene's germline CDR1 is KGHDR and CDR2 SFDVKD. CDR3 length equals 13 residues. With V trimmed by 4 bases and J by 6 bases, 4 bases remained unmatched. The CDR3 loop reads CATSDPDRPEAFF. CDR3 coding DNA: TGTGCCACCAGTGACCCGGACAGGCCTGAAGCTTTCTTT.

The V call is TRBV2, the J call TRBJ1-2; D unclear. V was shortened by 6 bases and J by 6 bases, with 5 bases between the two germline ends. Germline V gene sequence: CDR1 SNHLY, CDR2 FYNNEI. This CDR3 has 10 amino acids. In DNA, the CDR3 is TGTGCCAGCAGATGGGATGGCTACACCTTC. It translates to CASRWDGYTF.

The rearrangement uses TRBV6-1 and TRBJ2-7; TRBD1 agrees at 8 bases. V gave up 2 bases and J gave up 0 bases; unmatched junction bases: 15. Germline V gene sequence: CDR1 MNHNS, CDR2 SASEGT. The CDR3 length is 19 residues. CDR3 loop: CASSELLANRDRYSYEQYF. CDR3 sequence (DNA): TGTGCCAGCAGTGAACTTCTCGCGAACCGGGACAGGTACTCCTACGAGCAGTACTTC.